The 24 T cell receptor beta chains listed next were all sequenced from one sample in a study of blood T cell repertoires in COVID-19. The table came from immunoSEQ multiplex PCR; TCRdb's copy has only in-frame clones and leaves some out. The profile shows about 270,000 clones, approximately 86% of them singletons. Sequencing was performed on peripheral blood. The source of these receptors is a man aged 35 to 55 with active or convalescent COVID-19.

The rearrangement links TRBV15 to TRBJ1-2; D is perhaps TRBD1 (5 bases). Trimming removed 1 base from V and 6 bases from J, with 9 bases in between. Per germline, CDR1 LNHNV and CDR2 YYDKDF (reference sequence). The CDR3 runs 13 residues. The CDR3 region is CATSRGQIDGYTF. Here the CDR3 DNA reads TGTGCCACCAGCAGAGGACAGATAGATGGCTACACCTTC.

The chain joins TRBV7-3 to TRBJ2-2; 8 positions match TRBD2. J was trimmed by 6 bases and V by 8 bases; bases with no gene match: 8. This CDR3 has 14 residues. Germline-derived CDR1 and CDR2 are SGHTA and FQGTGA. The CDR3 spells CASGLLAGPGELFF. Written as DNA, the CDR3 is TGTGCCAGCGGGCTCCTAGCGGGCCCCGGGGAGCTGTTTTTT.

J is TRBJ1-2 and V is TRBV6-5, with TRBD1 matching 8 bases. CDR3 size: 13 residues. Germline-derived CDR1 and CDR2 are MNHEY and SVGAGI. V lost 6 bases to trimming and J lost 8 bases; unmatched junction nucleotides: 8. CDR3 protein: CASRLRTGRGYTF. The CDR3 region has the DNA TGTGCCAGCAGGTTAAGGACAGGGCGGGGCTACACCTTC.

In its sample, this clone was seen once. The V gene is TRBV27, the J gene TRBJ1-2, with TRBD1 matching over 8 bases. The CDR3 is 14 amino acids. Per germline, CDR1 MNHEY and CDR2 SMNVEV (reference sequence). V lost 4 bases and J lost 8; bases outside the gene matches: 9. The CDR3 spells CASSSTGGVGGYTF. The CDR3, as DNA: TGTGCCAGCAGTTCTACAGGGGGAGTAGGAGGCTACACCTTC.

The V gene is TRBV28, the J gene TRBJ1-4, with D possibly matching TRBD1 (6 bases). CDR1 and CDR2 from the germline V gene are MDHEN and SYDVKM. Trimming pared 3 bases from V and 7 bases from J, leaving 9 bases between. The CDR3 extends over 13 amino acids. This CDR3 is CASSLGAAEKLFF. In DNA form, the CDR3 reads TGTGCCAGCAGTTTGGGGGCGGCTGAAAAACTGTTTTTT.

The V call is TRBV11-2, the J call TRBJ2-7; D gene ambiguous. V shed 5 bases and J shed 5 bases, with 10 bases lying between them. This CDR3 is built from 12 residues. From germline, CDR1 is SGHAT and CDR2 FQNNGV. CDR3 region: CASSREQNEQYF. CDR3 sequence (DNA): TGTGCCAGCAGCCGAGAGCAAAACGAGCAGTACTTC.

V usage is TRBV6-2 or TRBV6-3 and J usage is TRBJ2-5; 7 bases are shared with TRBD2. V shed 6 bases and J 3 bases; nucleotides not matched to a gene: 10. This CDR3 is built from 15 residues. CDR1 and CDR2 from the germline V gene are MNHEY and SVGEGT. The CDR3 nucleotides are TGTGCCAGCAGCGATCCTAGCGGACGAAAAGAGACCCAGTACTTC. It codes for CASSDPSGRKETQYF.

The chain carries TRBV5-6 and TRBJ1-3; the match to TRBD1 covers 7 bases. J gave up 0 bases and V 3 bases, and 3 bases lay outside the gene matches. Germline V CDR1 and CDR2: SGHDT, YYEEEE. The CDR3 contains 15 residues. The CDR3 DNA follows: TGTGCCAGCAGCTACGGGACAGCCTCTGGAAACACCATATATTTT. It is translated as CASSYGTASGNTIYF.

The chain couples TRBV2 to TRBJ2-7; 8 nucleotides match TRBD2. The germline V gene encodes CDR1 SNHLY and CDR2 FYNNEI. The CDR3 extends over 14 amino acids. V lost 5 bases to trimming and J lost 3 bases; unmatched junction nucleotides: 6. CDR3 nucleotides: TGTGCCAGCAGTTTCGGACTAGCTGGCTACGAGCAGTACTTC. As protein: CASSFGLAGYEQYF.

V gene TRBV5-1 combines with J gene TRBJ1-2, with D perhaps TRBD1 (5 bases). Trimming pared 0 bases from V and 0 bases from J, leaving 12 bases between. The V gene's germline CDR1 is SGHRS and CDR2 YFSETQ. The CDR3 covers 16 residues. Written as DNA, the CDR3 is TGCGCCAGCAGCTTGGGACAGCGGGGCCCTAACTATGGCTACACCTTC. Protein sequence: CASSLGQRGPNYGYTF.

The sample holds a few counts of this clone. This chain connects TRBV20-1 to TRBJ2-7; D gene ambiguous. The germline V and J ends were trimmed by 3 bases and 3 bases, with 6 bases remaining between them. This CDR3 is built from 11 residues. The V gene's germline CDR1 is DFQATT and CDR2 SNEGSKA (reference sequence). The CDR3: CSARGSYEQYF. The CDR3 DNA sequence: TGCAGTGCTAGGGGCAGCTACGAGCAGTACTTC.

J is TRBJ1-2 and V is TRBV5-4, with D perhaps TRBD1 (6 bases). The V end lost 2 bases, the J end lost 4 bases, and 9 bases lay between the germline ends. The length of the CDR3 is 13 residues. Germline V gene sequence: CDR1 SGHNT, CDR2 YYREEE (reference sequence). CDR3 nucleotide sequence: TGTGCCAGCAGCTTACAGGGCACCTATGGCTACACCTTC. This encodes CASSLQGTYGYTF.

The rearrangement joins TRBV9 to TRBJ2-1; no definite D call. The CDR3 is 14 amino acids. V was cut by 1 base and J by 6 bases, with 11 bases left in between. The V gene's germline CDR1 is SGDLS and CDR2 YYNGEE. This chain's CDR3 is CASSVISLLNEQFF. CDR3 coding DNA: TGTGCCAGCAGCGTAATTAGTCTGCTCAATGAGCAGTTCTTC.

The J gene is TRBJ2-1, the V gene TRBV6-1, with a possible D match to TRBD1 (5 bases). CDR1 and CDR2 (germline): MNHNS, SASEGT. This CDR3 has 16 residues. V was trimmed by 2 bases and J by 0 bases, leaving 11 bases between them. As DNA, the CDR3 is TGTGCCAGCAGTGAATTAGTGACAGTCTCCTACAATGAGCAGTTCTTC. This codes for CASSELVTVSYNEQFF.

The chain is built from TRBV28 and TRBJ2-7, with no clear D. Germline CDR1 is MDHEN and CDR2 is SYDVKM. The CDR3 totals 12 residues. V lost 5 bases and J lost 1, with 6 bases in between. This CDR3 reads CASSQTSYEQYF. The CDR3 DNA reads TGTGCCAGCAGTCAAACTTCCTACGAGCAGTACTTC.

This clone was picked up a small number of times. The J gene is TRBJ2-1, the V gene TRBV9; TRBD2 matches at 10 bases. This CDR3 spans 16 amino acids. Losses at the gene ends were 3 bases for V and 4 bases for J; bases not matched to a gene: 7. Germline-derived CDR1 and CDR2 are SGDLS and YYNGEE. The CDR3 is CASSASGRGIYNEQFF. CDR3 nucleotides: TGTGCCAGCAGCGCTAGCGGGAGAGGGATATACAATGAGCAGTTCTTC.

This chain uses TRBV24-1 with TRBJ2-1; D is possibly TRBD2 (6 bases). The ends were cut back, 2 bases at V and 9 bases at J, with 10 bases in the middle. CDR1 KGHDR and CDR2 SFDVKD come from the germline V gene. This CDR3 is 13 amino acids long. The CDR3 sequence is CATSDSREIEQFF. The CDR3 nucleotides read TGTGCCACCAGTGATTCACGGGAGATTGAGCAGTTCTTC.

The V call is TRBV6-5, the J call TRBJ1-2; unclear D gene. CDR1 is MNHEY, CDR2 SVGAGI, per germline. The germline V and J ends were trimmed by 0 bases and 3 bases, with 8 bases remaining between them. The CDR3 loop spans 14 amino acids. CDR3 bases: TGTGCCAGCAGTTACTCTCGCGGGGACTATGGCTACACCTTC. This sequence encodes CASSYSRGDYGYTF.

This chain uses TRBV4-1 with TRBJ2-6, with TRBD1 as a possible D gene (6 bases). The CDR3 is 16 amino acids. CDR1 is MGHRA and CDR2 is YSYEKL in the germline V gene. The ends were cut back, 3 bases at V and 2 bases at J, with 11 bases in the middle. The CDR3 DNA reads TGCGCCAGCAGCCATCCGACAGGCCCTGGGGCCAACGTCCTGACTTTC. It yields the protein CASSHPTGPGANVLTF.

The chain has TRBV14 and TRBJ1-1; the D gene is possibly TRBD1 (5 bases). This CDR3 comprises 14 residues. CDR1 is SGHDN, CDR2 FVKESK, per germline. Trimming stripped 1 base from V and 3 bases from J, with 9 bases between. CDR3 nucleotide sequence: TGTGCCAGCAGCCAAGCTCCAGGGCACACTGAAGCTTTCTTT. It translates to CASSQAPGHTEAFF.

The V call is TRBV4-1, the J call TRBJ1-3, with D uncertain. V was pared by 4 bases and J by 3 bases, with 16 bases between. The CDR3 totals 16 residues. CDR1 and CDR2 (germline): MGHRA, YSYEKL. Here the CDR3 DNA reads TGCGCCAGCAGCCTTGCCAGGAATTCGGATGGAAACACCATATATTTT. Translated, it gives CASSLARNSDGNTIYF.

This clone was recorded a few times. Compared with germline, one end of the junction differs, possibly owing to a read error. This sequence joins TRBV20-1 and TRBJ1-1; 8 bases match TRBD1. The germline CDR1 and CDR2 sequences are DFQATT and SNEGSKA (reference sequence). The CDR3 runs to 11 residues. The CDR3 sequence: CSARGYRGVRF. CDR3 sequence (DNA): TGCAGTGCTAGAGGCTACAGGGGGGTGAGGTTT.

V is TRBV7-6 and J is TRBJ2-5, with D possibly matching TRBD1 (5 bases). The CDR3 covers 13 residues. CDR1 is SGHVS and CDR2 is FNYEAQ in the germline V gene. V dropped 3 bases and J dropped 4 bases, with 9 bases sitting between them. CDR3 protein: CASSLGPRETQYF. The DNA for the CDR3 is TGTGCCAGCAGCTTGGGGCCCCGAGAGACCCAGTACTTC.

V usage is TRBV7-3 and J usage is TRBJ2-1, with 10 bases that match TRBD1. The germline V gene encodes CDR1 SGHTA and CDR2 FQGTGA. V dropped 1 base and J dropped 7; count of bases not matched to a gene: 7. The CDR3 totals 16 residues. CDR3 coding DNA: TGTGCCAGCAGCTTAAGTTCTGGGACAGGGGAAAATGAGCAGTTCTTC. Its translation: CASSLSSGTGENEQFF. Filled out from reference TRBV7-3 and TRBJ2-1, the complete variable domain reads GAGVSQTPSNKVTEKGKYVELRCDPISGHTALYWYRQSLGQGPEFLIYFQGTGAADDSGLPNDRFFAVRPEGSVSTLKIQRTERGDSAVYLCASSLSSGTGENEQFFGPGTRLTVL.